This TCR beta chain was captured in a study of regulatory and conventional T cells in RAG deficiency. A note on this clone: As yet, its antigen is unknown.

Findings and caveats of the study: Treg unique TCR beta sequences were about 100-fold fewer in Omenn syndrome and CID/AS patients than controls. Control T-cell subsets had markedly higher Shannon entropy and lower Simpson indices than RAG-deficient patients.

Using immunoSEQ multiplex PCR, the repertoire was profiled, and TCRdb retains in-frame clones only, with some absent. The sample contains 5,500 to 8,500 clones, roughly 86% of which appear only once. This sample also belongs to another study, concerning regulatory T cells. As that study records: The primer mix had 52 TRBV and 13 TRBJ primers. In patients, unique TRB V-J pairs were restricted and V/J usage skewed, especially in Tregs.

What was sequenced was CD8+ T cells sorted from blood. The TCR sequence derives from a human donor in good health.

CDR3 amino acids: CASNEIQGGRDGYTF. The CDR3 DNA reads as TGTGCCAGCAACGAGATCCAGGGGGGCCGCGATGGCTACACCTTC. The chain links TRBV6-4 to TRBJ1-2; 7 nucleotides agree with TRBD1. Trimming took 7 bases from V and 6 from J; bases not matched to a gene: 14. Germline V CDR1 and CDR2: MRHNA, SNTAGT. The CDR3 covers 15 residues.